This entry concerns a single TCR beta chain. Libraries were prepared by immunoSEQ multiplex PCR; TCRdb keeps only in-frame clonotypes and omits some of them. The sample carries under 550,000 clones, approximately 88% recorded once. This record belongs to a study of Ad26.COV2.S vaccination and SARS-CoV-2 variants. As for treatment: over 15 received Ad26.COV2.S at low or high dose, single or two shots; about 5 received placebo; per-sample allocation not given. Sampling was performed 63 days after the first vaccine or placebo injection. The CDR3 is 14 amino acids. The germline gives CDR1 MDHEN, CDR2 SYDVKM. Unmatched junction bases numbered 4, after V lost 5 bases and J lost 3 bases.

The clonotype comes from a person aged 18 to 59 who received the Ad26.COV2.S COVID-19 vaccine or a placebo. This sample comprised peripheral blood, obtained in a trial of Ad26.COV2.S vaccine versus placebo. The chain is built from TRBV28 and TRBJ1-5, with 7 bases aligning to TRBD1. The CDR3 nucleotides are TGTGCCAGCAGTCATGACAGGGACAATCAGCCCCAGCATTTT. Its protein is CASSHDRDNQPQHF. Using reference TRBV28 and TRBJ1-5 for the parts outside the CDR3, the full variable domain is DVKVTQSSRYLVKRTGEKVFLECVQDMDHENMFWYRQDPGLGLRLIYFSYDVKMKEKGDIPEGYSVSREKKERFSLILESASTNQTSMYLCASSHDRDNQPQHFGDGTRLSIL.